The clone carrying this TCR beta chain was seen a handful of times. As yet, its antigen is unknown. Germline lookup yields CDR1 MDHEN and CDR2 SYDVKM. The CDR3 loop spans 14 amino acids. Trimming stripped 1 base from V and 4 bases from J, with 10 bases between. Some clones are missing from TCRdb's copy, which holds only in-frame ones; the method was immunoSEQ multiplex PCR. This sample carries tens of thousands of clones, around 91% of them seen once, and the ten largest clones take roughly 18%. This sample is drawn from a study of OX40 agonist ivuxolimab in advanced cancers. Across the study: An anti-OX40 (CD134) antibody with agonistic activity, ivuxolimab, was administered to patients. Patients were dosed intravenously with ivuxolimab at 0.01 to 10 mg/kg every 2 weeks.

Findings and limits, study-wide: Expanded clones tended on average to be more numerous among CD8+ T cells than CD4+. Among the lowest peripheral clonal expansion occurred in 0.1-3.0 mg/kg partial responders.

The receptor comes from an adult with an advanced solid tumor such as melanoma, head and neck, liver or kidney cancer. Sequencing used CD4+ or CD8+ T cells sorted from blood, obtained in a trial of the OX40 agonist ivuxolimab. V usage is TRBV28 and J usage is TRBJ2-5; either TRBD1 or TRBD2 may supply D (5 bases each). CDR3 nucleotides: TGTGCCAGCAGTTTATACGAGGGGCTAGAGACCCAGTACTTC. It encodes CASSLYEGLETQYF.